The 21 T cell receptor beta chains listed next were all sequenced from one sample in a study of blood T cell repertoires in COVID-19. Using immunoSEQ multiplex PCR, the repertoire was profiled, and TCRdb retains in-frame clones only, with some absent. Seen here are about 35,000 clones, about 89% observed once, and the top ten hold approximately 47%. The sample was peripheral blood. Receptors were obtained from a human donor in a cohort sampled during active COVID-19.

The chain couples TRBV5-1 to TRBJ2-3, with a tentative D call TRBD1 (6 bases). Germline V gene data show CDR1 as SGHRS and CDR2 as YFSETQ. The CDR3 is 14 amino acids. Trimming removed 4 bases from V and 5 bases from J, with 14 bases in between. CDR3 bases: TGCGCCAGCAGCCCCCGGCAGGGGAAAGATACGCAGTATTTT. Amino acids: CASSPRQGKDTQYF.

The genes are TRBV7-8 and TRBJ1-2; D unclear. The CDR3 consists of 11 residues. The V end lost 5 bases, the J end lost 7 bases, and 8 bases lay between the germline ends. Germline V gene lookup returns CDR1 SGHVS and CDR2 FQNEAQ. The CDR3 nucleotides read TGTGCCAGCAGCCCTATACTTGGCTACACCTTC. Encoded protein: CASSPILGYTF. Full variable domain (remainder filled in from reference TRBV7-8 and TRBJ1-2): GAGVSQSPRYKVAKRGQDVALRCDPISGHVSLFWYQQALGQGPEFLTYFQNEAQLDKSGLPSDRFFAERPEGSVSTLKIQRTQQEDSAVYLCASSPILGYTFGSGTRLTVV.

This chain uses TRBV20-1 with TRBJ1-1; 8 positions match TRBD1. V was pared by 4 bases and J by 6 bases, with 1 base of the junction left unmatched. The CDR3 extends over 11 amino acids. Germline loops: CDR1 DFQATT, CDR2 SNEGSKA (reference sequence). The CDR3 DNA sequence: TGCAGTGCTACAGGGGGCTCTGAAGCTTTCTTT. This translates into CSATGGSEAFF.

The V and J genes are TRBV4-3 and TRBJ1-2; possible D gene TRBD1, 6 bases. The CDR3 runs 15 residues. CDR1 LGHNA and CDR2 YSLEER come from the germline V gene. Trimming removed 1 base at V and 5 bases at J, with 14 bases between. In DNA, the CDR3 is TGCGCCAGCAGCCAAGCACCAGGGGCGCGGTATGGCTACACCTTC. Amino acid sequence: CASSQAPGARYGYTF.

V is TRBV29-1 and J is TRBJ2-7; TRBD1 matches 8 bases. Germline lookup yields CDR1 SQVTM and CDR2 ANQGSEA. V lost 6 bases, J lost 6 bases, and 7 bases stayed unmatched. This CDR3 has 12 residues. CDR3 nucleotide sequence: TGCAGCGTACCAACAGGGGGAGGCGAGCAGTACTTC. As protein: CSVPTGGGEQYF.

V and J are TRBV28 and TRBJ1-1; D is unresolved. V was shortened by 6 bases and J by 1 base, with 12 bases between the two germline ends. Germline lookup yields CDR1 MDHEN and CDR2 SYDVKM. This CDR3 contains 14 residues. For the CDR3, the DNA is TGTGCCAGCAGAGCCCAAGAATGGAACACTGAAGCTTTCTTT. Its protein is CASRAQEWNTEAFF. The whole variable domain, filled in from reference TRBV28 and TRBJ1-1, reads DVKVTQSSRYLVKRTGEKVFLECVQDMDHENMFWYRQDPGLGLRLIYFSYDVKMKEKGDIPEGYSVSREKKERFSLILESASTNQTSMYLCASRAQEWNTEAFFGQGTRLTVV.

The J gene is TRBJ2-1, the V gene TRBV10-1; 8 bases are a match to TRBD2. CDR1 and CDR2 (germline): WNHNN, SYGVQD (reference sequence). The CDR3 is made up of 16 amino acids. V trimming: 3 bases; J trimming: 1 base; junction bases outside the gene matches: 5. The CDR3 loop reads CASSDFAGGSYNEQFF. CDR3 DNA sequence: TGCGCCAGCAGTGACTTTGCGGGGGGTTCCTACAATGAGCAGTTCTTC.

This clone was seen ten or more times. The V call is TRBV7-9, the J call TRBJ2-7; 9 bases are a match to TRBD2. The CDR3 consists of 16 residues. The germline V gene encodes CDR1 SEHNR and CDR2 FQNEAQ (reference sequence). Germline trimming cut 6 bases from V and 3 bases from J; bases unmatched to any gene: 12. CDR3 protein: CASSTLPGTSRYEQYF. DNA for the CDR3: TGTGCCAGCAGTACCCTCCCCGGGACTAGCCGCTACGAGCAGTACTTC. The whole variable domain, remainder taken from reference TRBV7-9 and TRBJ2-7, is DTGVSQNPRHKITKRGQNVTFRCDPISEHNRLYWYRQTLGQGPEFLTYFQNEAQLEKSRLLSDRFSAERPKGSFSTLEIQRTEQGDSAMYLCASSTLPGTSRYEQYFGPGTRLTVT.

The CDR3 protein is CASGLDNLRVDTQYF. The CDR3 nucleotides are TGTGCTAGTGGTTTGGATAATCTCAGGGTTGATACGCAGTATTTT. The chain recombines TRBV12-5 with TRBJ2-3; TRBD1 is a possible D gene (5 bases). Germline CDR1 reads LGHNT; CDR2 reads FRNRAP. V gave up 1 base and J gave up 6 bases, with 14 bases separating them. The CDR3 has 15 amino acids.

This rearrangement joins TRBV6-6 to TRBJ1-2; no definite D call. This CDR3 comprises 14 residues. Looked up from germline, CDR1 is MNHNY and CDR2 is SVGAGI (reference sequence). Trimming shortened V by 0 bases and J by 8 bases, and 13 bases separated the two germline ends. CDR3 loop: CASSYSPTGGGYTF. In DNA, the CDR3 is TGTGCCAGCAGTTACTCACCCACGGGAGGCGGCTACACCTTC.

The chain carries TRBV2 and TRBJ2-6; D unclear. V lost 6 bases to trimming and J lost 4 bases, with 10 bases between them. Germline CDR1 SNHLY, CDR2 FYNNEI. This CDR3 is built from 14 residues. The CDR3 here is CASRVPRGANVLTF. The CDR3 nucleotides read TGTGCCAGCAGAGTCCCCAGGGGGGCCAACGTCCTGACTTTC.

About this clone itself: This sample includes further DNA sequences coding for the same CDR3. This chain links TRBV12-3 or TRBV12-4 with TRBJ1-4; D is unresolved. The CDR3 sequence is 11 residues long. With 2 bases removed from V and 7 bases from J, the gap between germline ends came to 2 bases. CDR3: CASSLREKLFF. The CDR3 DNA follows: TGTGCCAGCAGTTTACGTGAAAAACTGTTTTTT.

The gene calls are TRBV12-3 or TRBV12-4 and TRBJ2-1, with 8 bases lining up with TRBD1. V lost 2 bases and J lost 12; bases outside the gene matches: 6. This CDR3 has 13 amino acids. DNA of the CDR3: TGTGCCAGCAGTTTAAGGGGACAGGAGGGGCAGTTCTTC. It yields the protein CASSLRGQEGQFF.

The chain combines TRBV9 with TRBJ2-2, with D tentatively TRBD2 (6 bases). This CDR3 comprises 15 residues. Per the germline V gene, CDR1 is SGDLS and CDR2 is YYNGEE. V lost 3 bases and J lost 0, with 9 bases in between. The CDR3 loop is CASSAWGANTGELFF. The CDR3 DNA reads TGTGCCAGCAGCGCCTGGGGGGCGAACACCGGGGAGCTGTTTTTT.

This chain links TRBV7-2 with TRBJ2-7, with 9 bases identical to TRBD2. The V segment lost 10 bases and the J segment 6 bases; nucleotides outside the gene matches: 7. CDR1 and CDR2 (germline): SGHTA, FQGNSA. The CDR3 consists of 12 residues. CDR3 nucleotides: TGTGCCACCCGGCCAGCGGGGGGCGAGCAGTACTTC. This translates into CATRPAGGEQYF.

The gene calls are TRBV6-5 and TRBJ1-4; TRBD1 might be the D (5 bases). The CDR3 contains 16 residues. V was cut by 0 bases and J by 7 bases, with 15 bases left in between. CDR1 and CDR2 (germline): MNHEY, SVGAGI. CDR3 coding DNA: TGTGCCAGCAGTTACTCCCGTTGGGAGGGGCTTGAAAAACTGTTTTTT. Translating it yields CASSYSRWEGLEKLFF.

This chain's CDR3 is CASSRTGTSGGYQETQYF. The CDR3 bases are TGCGCCAGCAGCCGAACCGGGACTAGCGGGGGGTACCAAGAGACCCAGTACTTC. The chain uses TRBV4-1 and TRBJ2-5; 15 bases are a match to TRBD2. Germline V lookup: CDR1 MGHRA, CDR2 YSYEKL. With 4 bases clipped from V and 0 bases from J, the junction kept 6 bases outside the gene matches. The CDR3 is 18 amino acids.

This clone was seen only once. The genes are TRBV2 and TRBJ1-1; perhaps TRBD1 as D (5 bases). The germline V gene has CDR1 SNHLY and CDR2 FYNNEI. This CDR3 has 13 residues. Trimming removed 7 bases from V and 6 bases from J, with 15 bases in between. This CDR3 reads CASIRDQGAEAFF. DNA of the CDR3: TGTGCCAGCATTAGAGACCAGGGCGCTGAAGCTTTCTTT.

This clone was observed a single time. The chain uses TRBV5-1 and TRBJ2-5; 12 nucleotides match TRBD2. Germline CDR1 reads SGHRS; CDR2 reads YFSETQ. V dropped 4 bases and J dropped 5; count of bases not matched to a gene: 15. The CDR3 is 18 residues long. The CDR3 loop reads CASSAEPLAGGRRETQYF. As DNA, the CDR3 is TGCGCCAGCAGCGCAGAACCCCTAGCGGGGGGGCGACGTGAGACCCAGTACTTC.

The rearrangement links TRBV6-6 to TRBJ1-3; 8 nucleotides match TRBD1. The CDR3 runs 15 residues. V lost 6 bases and J lost 3; bases outside the gene matches: 7. Germline assignment: CDR1 MNHNY and CDR2 SVGAGI (reference sequence). The CDR3 sequence is CASSYRGISGNTIYF. In DNA, the CDR3 is TGTGCCAGCAGCTACAGGGGGATTAGTGGAAACACCATATATTTT.

V usage is TRBV7-2 and J usage is TRBJ2-5, with TRBD2 identical over 13 bases. The ends lost 0 bases at V and 5 bases at J; junction bases unmatched: 6. This CDR3 contains 17 residues. Germline V gene sequence: CDR1 SGHTA, CDR2 FQGNSA. The CDR3 is CASSLARTSGGSETQYF. The CDR3 bases are TGTGCCAGCAGCTTAGCCCGGACTAGCGGGGGATCCGAGACCCAGTACTTC.